A selection of T cell receptor beta chains follows, all from one sample in a study of cytomegalovirus exposure and HLA in healthy donors. Generated by immunoSEQ multiplex PCR, the TCRdb table keeps only in-frame clones and is missing some. The data hold 160,000 or so clones, with about four fifths observed a single time. The sample taken for sequencing was PBMCs. The source is a male donor in good health and CMV-seropositive. The CDR3 runs from the conserved cysteine through the conserved F or W. D genes are given only for firm matches. Not all rows give a size; the values are once, few, many and, for expanded clones, a class.

v_gene,j_gene,abundance,d_gene,CDR3nt,CDR3aa
TRBV7-9,TRBJ1-2,NA,TRBD1,TGTGCCAGCAGCCCCGGACAGGGAGATAACTATGGCTACACCTTC,CASSPGQGDNYGYTF
TRBV4-3,TRBJ1-1,NA,NA,TGCGCCAGCAGCCAAGATGGCGGCCAATACACTGAAGCTTTCTTT,CASSQDGGQYTEAFF
TRBV6-6,TRBJ2-7,NA,TRBD1,TGTGCCAGCAGACACCGGGACAGGGTCCGCGAGCAGTACTTC,CASRHRDRVREQYF
TRBV30,TRBJ1-5,NA,NA,TGTGCCTGGGGAACAGGGCAGCCCCAGCATTTT,CAWGTGQPQHF
TRBV10-2,TRBJ1-5,NA,TRBD1,TGCGCCAGCGGAACAGGGGGACAGCCCCAGCATTTT,CASGTGGQPQHF
TRBV5-4,TRBJ2-2,NA,NA,TGTGCCAGCAGCTTGGGGCAGGTGAACACCGGGGAGCTGTTTTTT,CASSLGQVNTGELFF
TRBV6-6,TRBJ1-1,NA,TRBD1,TGTGCCAGCAGTTACAACAGGGGCACTGAAGCTTTCTTT,CASSYNRGTEAFF
TRBV30,TRBJ1-4,few,TRBD1,TGTGCCTGGAGTGCCGGGACAGGGGGCGATAATGAAAAACTGTTTTTT,CAWSAGTGGDNEKLFF
TRBV28,TRBJ1-2,NA,NA,TGTGCCAGCAGTTTTGTCAGCTATGGCTACACCTTC,CASSFVSYGYTF
TRBV10-3,TRBJ2-2,NA,TRBD1,TGTGCCCTACAGGGGGCGCGCACCGGGGAGCTGTTTTTT,CALQGARTGELFF
TRBV11-3,TRBJ2-1,NA,NA,TGTGCCAGCAGCTTAGATAGTGGACTAAGAGACAATGAGCAGTTCTTC,CASSLDSGLRDNEQFF
TRBV15,TRBJ2-3,NA,NA,TGTGCCACCAGCAGGGATCCTAGCGATACGCAGTATTTT,CATSRDPSDTQYF
TRBV19,TRBJ2-7,NA,TRBD1,TGTGCCAGTAGTAACACCGGGACAGGGCCCTACGAGCAGTACTTC,CASSNTGTGPYEQYF
TRBV28,TRBJ2-7,NA,TRBD2,TGTGCCAGCATTGGGACTAGCGGTGGCTACGAGCAGTACTTC,CASIGTSGGYEQYF
TRBV7-2,TRBJ2-7,NA,TRBD2,TGTGCCAGCAGCCGGGGGGGCTACGAGCAGTACTTC,CASSRGGYEQYF
TRBV19,TRBJ1-3,once,NA,TGTGCCAGTACGCCGACAGGTATCTCTGGAAACACCATATATTTT,CASTPTGISGNTIYF
TRBV5-1,TRBJ2-7,NA,NA,TGCGCCAGCAGGGTTCTAGGGGCGATCTCCTACGAGCAGTACTTC,CASRVLGAISYEQYF
TRBV5-1,TRBJ2-7,once,TRBD2,TGCGCCAGCGGACTAGAAGGGAACTGGGAGCAGTACTTC,CASGLEGNWEQYF
TRBV9,TRBJ2-7,NA,TRBD1,TGTGCCAGCAGCCAGACCGGGACAGGGATACACGAGCAGTACTTC,CASSQTGTGIHEQYF
TRBV19,TRBJ1-1,NA,TRBD1,TGTGCCAGTAGTACGACATACAGGGGAACTGAAGCTTTCTTT,CASSTTYRGTEAFF
TRBV9,TRBJ2-2,NA,NA,TGTGCCAGCAGCGCCCCAGCGGGCTCGGGAAACACCGGGGAGCTGTTTTTT,CASSAPAGSGNTGELFF
TRBV28,TRBJ2-3,NA,NA,TGTGCCAGCAGTTTGCCCCGGATAGCGGCAGATACGCAGTATTTT,CASSLPRIAADTQYF
TRBV6-1,TRBJ2-6,NA,NA,TGTGCCAGCAGTGGAGGACAGTCTGGGGCCAACGTCCTGACTTTC,CASSGGQSGANVLTF
TRBV29-1,TRBJ2-3,NA,NA,TGCAGCGTTGACCTATGGGGGGGCACAGATACGCAGTATTTT,CSVDLWGGTDTQYF
TRBV5-4,TRBJ2-3,NA,NA,TGTGCCAGCAGCTCCTACCTTTGGGGACACCCTGAGGACACAGATACGCAGTATTTT,CASSSYLWGHPEDTDTQYF
TRBV5-1,TRBJ2-1,NA,NA,TGCGCCAGCAGCTTGGGAGACAACAGGGACTACAATGAGCAGTTCTTC,CASSLGDNRDYNEQFF
TRBV11-2,TRBJ2-3,NA,NA,TGTGCCAGCAGCCGAGCCGGGGCAGATACGCAGTATTTT,CASSRAGADTQYF
TRBV7-9,TRBJ1-2,NA,NA,TGTGCCAGCAGCTCGAGGGCGTATGGGGGCTACACCTTC,CASSSRAYGGYTF
TRBV4-3,TRBJ2-7,NA,NA,TGCGCCAGCAGCCAAGATCTGACAGATACCTACGAGCAGTACTTC,CASSQDLTDTYEQYF
TRBV27,TRBJ2-7,NA,TRBD1,TGTGCCAGCAGTTCCGGACAGGCCGCCTACGAGCAGTACTTC,CASSSGQAAYEQYF
TRBV10-1,TRBJ2-2,NA,TRBD1,TGCGCCAGCAGTGACACGGGACAGGCGAACACCGGGGAGCTGTTTTTT,CASSDTGQANTGELFF
TRBV5-1,TRBJ1-1,NA,TRBD1,TGCGCCAGCAGCCCCGACAGGGGACGGGGCACTGAAGCTTTCTTT,CASSPDRGRGTEAFF
TRBV10-2,TRBJ1-6,NA,TRBD1,TGCGCCAGCAGGGTTGGGACAGGGCTTAATTCACCCCTCCACTTT,CASRVGTGLNSPLHF
TRBV2,TRBJ2-7,NA,NA,TGTGCCAGCAGTGTCGCGGGGCAGCAGTACTTC,CASSVAGQQYF
TRBV7-2,TRBJ2-3,NA,NA,TGTGCCAGCAGCTTAGTTGGGGGCAGGGGCCGATCAACAGATACGCAGTATTTT,CASSLVGGRGRSTDTQYF
TRBV6-1,TRBJ2-6,NA,NA,TGTGCCAGCACTGATTTAGCCAGCTCTGGGGCCAACGTCCTGACTTTC,CASTDLASSGANVLTF
TRBV5-4,TRBJ1-6,once,NA,TGTGCCAGCCATAAAGCGCAGGGAAATTCACCCCTCCACTTT,CASHKAQGNSPLHF
TRBV28,TRBJ2-1,NA,TRBD1,TGTGCCAGCACTGAGCTTGGGACAGGGGTAAGTAATGAGCAGTTCTTC,CASTELGTGVSNEQFF
TRBV7-2,TRBJ2-2,NA,NA,TGTGCCAGCAGGGCCCCCGGGGGGAACACCGGGGAGCTGTTTTTT,CASRAPGGNTGELFF
TRBV5-4,TRBJ2-1,NA,NA,TGTGCCAGCAGGCTGACTGGCTCCTACAATGAGCAGTTCTTC,CASRLTGSYNEQFF
TRBV11-3,TRBJ2-7,NA,TRBD2,TGTGCCAGCAGCTACCTAGCGGGAGCGGGTTACGAGCAGTACTTC,CASSYLAGAGYEQYF
TRBV27,TRBJ2-7,NA,TRBD2,TGTGCCAGCAGTTCATTCAAGACTAGCGAGAGCTCCTACGAGCAGTACTTC,CASSSFKTSESSYEQYF
TRBV29-1,TRBJ2-6,NA,NA,TGCAGCGTTGGGGTGATCTCTGGGGCCAACGGCCTGACTTTC,CSVGVISGANGLTF
TRBV7-9,TRBJ2-7,few,NA,TGTGCCAGCAGCTCGCCCGGTAAAGACTACGAGCAGTACTTC,CASSSPGKDYEQYF
TRBV4-1,TRBJ1-2,few,NA,TGCGCCAGCAGCCAAGAAGATGGAGGGGCAAACTATGGCTACACCTTC,CASSQEDGGANYGYTF
TRBV9,TRBJ1-2,NA,TRBD1,TGTGCCAGCAGCGTAGGACAGGGCTCAAACTATGGCTACACCTTC,CASSVGQGSNYGYTF
TRBV10-1,TRBJ2-1,NA,TRBD2,TGCGCCAGCAGTACTAGCGCTTCCTACAATGAGCAGTTCTTC,CASSTSASYNEQFF
TRBV4-1,TRBJ2-7,NA,TRBD1,TGCGCCAGCAGCCAAGCCGGAGGGACAGGCTACGAGCAGTACTTC,CASSQAGGTGYEQYF